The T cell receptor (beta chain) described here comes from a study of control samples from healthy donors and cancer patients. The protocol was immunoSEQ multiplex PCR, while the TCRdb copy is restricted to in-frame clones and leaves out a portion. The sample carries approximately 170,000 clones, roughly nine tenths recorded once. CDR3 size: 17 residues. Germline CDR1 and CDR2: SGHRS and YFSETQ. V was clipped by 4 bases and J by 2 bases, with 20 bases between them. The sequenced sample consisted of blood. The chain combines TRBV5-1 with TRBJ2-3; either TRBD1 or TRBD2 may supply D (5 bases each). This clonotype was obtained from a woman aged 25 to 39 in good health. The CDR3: CASSAAVGDPSTDTQYF. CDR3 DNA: TGCGCCAGCAGCGCCGCCGTGGGGGACCCGTCCACAGATACGCAGTATTTT.